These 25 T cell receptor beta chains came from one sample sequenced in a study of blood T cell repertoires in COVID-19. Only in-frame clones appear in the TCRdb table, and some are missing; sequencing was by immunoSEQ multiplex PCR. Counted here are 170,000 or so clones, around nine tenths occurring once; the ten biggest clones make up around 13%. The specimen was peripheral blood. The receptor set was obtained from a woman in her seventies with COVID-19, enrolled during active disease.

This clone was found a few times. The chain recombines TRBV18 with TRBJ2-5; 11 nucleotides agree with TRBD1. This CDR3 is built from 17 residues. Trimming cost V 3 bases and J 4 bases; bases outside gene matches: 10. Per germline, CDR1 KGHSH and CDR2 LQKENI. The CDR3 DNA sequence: TGTGCCAGCTCACCGGAATCCCCCGGGACAGGGGGAGAGACCCAGTACTTC. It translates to CASSPESPGTGGETQYF.

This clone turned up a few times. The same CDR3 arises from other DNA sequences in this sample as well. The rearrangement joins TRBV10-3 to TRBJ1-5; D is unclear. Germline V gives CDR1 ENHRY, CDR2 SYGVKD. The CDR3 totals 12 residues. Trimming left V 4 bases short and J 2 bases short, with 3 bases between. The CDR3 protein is CAISGGNQPQHF. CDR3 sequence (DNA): TGTGCCATCAGTGGCGGCAATCAGCCCCAGCATTTT.

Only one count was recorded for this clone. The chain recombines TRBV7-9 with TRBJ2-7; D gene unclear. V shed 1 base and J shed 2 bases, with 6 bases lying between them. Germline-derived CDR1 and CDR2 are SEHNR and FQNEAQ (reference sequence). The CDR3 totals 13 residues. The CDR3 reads CASSLGSTYEQYF. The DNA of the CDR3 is TGTGCCAGCAGCTTAGGTAGTACCTACGAGCAGTACTTC.

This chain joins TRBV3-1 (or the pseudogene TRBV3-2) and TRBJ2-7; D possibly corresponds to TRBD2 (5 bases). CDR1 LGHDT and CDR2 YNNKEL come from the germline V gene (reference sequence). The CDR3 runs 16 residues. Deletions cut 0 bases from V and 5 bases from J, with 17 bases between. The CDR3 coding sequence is TGTGCCAGCAGCCAAGATACGGGAACCTCTCTACACGAGCAGTACTTC. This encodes CASSQDTGTSLHEQYF.

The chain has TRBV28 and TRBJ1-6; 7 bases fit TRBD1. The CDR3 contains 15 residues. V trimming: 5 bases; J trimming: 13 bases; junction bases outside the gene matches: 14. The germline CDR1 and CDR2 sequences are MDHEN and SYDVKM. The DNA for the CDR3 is TGTGCCAGCAGTGTTTCCGGGACAGAGTTTTGGCCCCTCCACTTT. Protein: CASSVSGTEFWPLHF.

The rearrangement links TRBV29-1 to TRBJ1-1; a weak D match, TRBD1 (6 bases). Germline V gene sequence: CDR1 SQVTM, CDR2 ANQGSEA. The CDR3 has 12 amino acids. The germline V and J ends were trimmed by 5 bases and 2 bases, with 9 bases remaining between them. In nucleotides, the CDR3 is TGCAGCGTTTCGGACAGAAACACTGAAGCTTTCTTT. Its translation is CSVSDRNTEAFF.

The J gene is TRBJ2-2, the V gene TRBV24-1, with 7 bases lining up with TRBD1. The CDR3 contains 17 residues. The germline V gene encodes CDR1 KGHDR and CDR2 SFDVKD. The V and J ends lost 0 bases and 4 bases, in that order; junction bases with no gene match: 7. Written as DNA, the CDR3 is TGTGCCACCAGTGATTTGAGGGGGAGACAGGGCACCGGGGAGCTGTTTTTT. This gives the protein CATSDLRGRQGTGELFF.

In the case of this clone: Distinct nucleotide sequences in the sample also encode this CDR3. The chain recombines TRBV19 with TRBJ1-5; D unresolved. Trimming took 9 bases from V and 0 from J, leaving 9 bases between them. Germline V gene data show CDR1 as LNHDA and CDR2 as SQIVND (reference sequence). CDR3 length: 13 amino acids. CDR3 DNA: TGTGCCAGCGGACGGGATAGCAATCAGCCCCAGCATTTT. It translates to CASGRDSNQPQHF. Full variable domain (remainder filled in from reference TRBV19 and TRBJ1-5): DGGITQSPKYLFRKEGQNVTLSCEQNLNHDAMYWYRQDPGQGLRLIYYSQIVNDFQKGDIAEGYSVSREKKESFPLTVTSAQKNPTAFYLCASGRDSNQPQHFGDGTRLSIL.

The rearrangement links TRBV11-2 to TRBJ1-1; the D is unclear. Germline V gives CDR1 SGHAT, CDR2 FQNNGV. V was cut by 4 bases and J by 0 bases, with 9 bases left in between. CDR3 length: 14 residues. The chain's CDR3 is CASSSRTVNTEAFF. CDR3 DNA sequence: TGTGCCAGCAGCTCCCGAACAGTGAACACTGAAGCTTTCTTT.

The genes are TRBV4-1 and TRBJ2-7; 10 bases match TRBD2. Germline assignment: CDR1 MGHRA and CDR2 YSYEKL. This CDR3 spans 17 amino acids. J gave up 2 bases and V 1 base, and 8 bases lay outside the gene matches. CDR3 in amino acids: CASSQGVSGRSPYEQYF. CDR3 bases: TGCGCCAGCAGCCAAGGCGTTAGCGGGAGGTCTCCCTACGAGCAGTACTTC.

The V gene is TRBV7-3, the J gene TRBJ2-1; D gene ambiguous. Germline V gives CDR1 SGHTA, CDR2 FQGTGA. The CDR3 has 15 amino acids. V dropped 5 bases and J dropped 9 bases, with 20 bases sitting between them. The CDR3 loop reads CASSAAGGDGREQFF. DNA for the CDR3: TGTGCCAGCAGCGCCGCCGGTGGAGACGGCCGTGAGCAGTTCTTC.

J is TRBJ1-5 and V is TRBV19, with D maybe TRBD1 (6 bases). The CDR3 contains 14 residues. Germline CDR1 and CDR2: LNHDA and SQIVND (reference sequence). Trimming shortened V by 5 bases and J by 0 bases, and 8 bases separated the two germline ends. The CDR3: CASSYRDSNQPQHF. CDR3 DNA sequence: TGTGCCAGTAGTTACAGGGATAGCAATCAGCCCCAGCATTTT.

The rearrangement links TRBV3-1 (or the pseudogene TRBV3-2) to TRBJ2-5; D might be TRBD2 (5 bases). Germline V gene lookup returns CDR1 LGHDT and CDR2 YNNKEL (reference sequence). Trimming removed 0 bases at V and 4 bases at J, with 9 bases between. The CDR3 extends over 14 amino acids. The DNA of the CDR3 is TGTGCCAGCAGCCAAGATCTTCTAGCAGAGACCCAGTACTTC. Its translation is CASSQDLLAETQYF.

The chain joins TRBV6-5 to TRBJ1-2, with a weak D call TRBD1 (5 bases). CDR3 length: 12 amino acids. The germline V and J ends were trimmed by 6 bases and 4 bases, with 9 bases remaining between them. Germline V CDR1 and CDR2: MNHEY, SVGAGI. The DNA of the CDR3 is TGTGCCAGCAGGACCCAGGGCTATGGCTACACCTTC. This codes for CASRTQGYGYTF.

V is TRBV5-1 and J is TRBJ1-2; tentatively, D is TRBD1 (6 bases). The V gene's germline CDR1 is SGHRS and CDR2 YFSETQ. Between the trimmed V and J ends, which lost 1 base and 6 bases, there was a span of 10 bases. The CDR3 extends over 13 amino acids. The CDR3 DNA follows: TGCGCCAGCAGCTTGATCACAGGGAATGGCTACACCTTC. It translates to CASSLITGNGYTF.

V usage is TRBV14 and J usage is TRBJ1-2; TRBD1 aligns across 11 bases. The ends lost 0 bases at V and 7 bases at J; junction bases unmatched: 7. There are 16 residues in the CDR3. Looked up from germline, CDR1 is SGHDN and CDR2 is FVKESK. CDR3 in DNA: TGTGCCAGCAGCCAAGACATAGACGGGACAGGGGGTGGCTACACCTTC. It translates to CASSQDIDGTGGGYTF.

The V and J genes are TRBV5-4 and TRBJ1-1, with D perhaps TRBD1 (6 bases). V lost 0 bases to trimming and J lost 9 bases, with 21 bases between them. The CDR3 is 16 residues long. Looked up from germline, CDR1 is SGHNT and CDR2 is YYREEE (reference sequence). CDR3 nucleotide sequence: TGTGCCAGCAGCTTGGATGGTGACAGGCCACCCATGAAAGCTTTCTTT. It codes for CASSLDGDRPPMKAFF.

Here the CDR3 DNA reads TGTGCCAGCAGCTTGGTTCTAGCGGAAGAGACCCAGTACTTC. It specifies CASSLVLAEETQYF. The rearrangement links TRBV5-4 to TRBJ2-5; 7 positions agree with TRBD2. The CDR3 is made up of 14 amino acids. Trimming cost V 0 bases and J 3 bases; bases outside gene matches: 2. The V gene's germline CDR1 is SGHNT and CDR2 YYREEE (reference sequence).

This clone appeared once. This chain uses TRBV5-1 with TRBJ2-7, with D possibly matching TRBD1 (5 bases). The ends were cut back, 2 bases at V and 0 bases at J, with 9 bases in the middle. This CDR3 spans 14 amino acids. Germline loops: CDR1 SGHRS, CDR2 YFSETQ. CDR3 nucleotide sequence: TGCGCCAGCAGCTTCTTTGACAGCTCCTACGAGCAGTACTTC. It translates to CASSFFDSSYEQYF.

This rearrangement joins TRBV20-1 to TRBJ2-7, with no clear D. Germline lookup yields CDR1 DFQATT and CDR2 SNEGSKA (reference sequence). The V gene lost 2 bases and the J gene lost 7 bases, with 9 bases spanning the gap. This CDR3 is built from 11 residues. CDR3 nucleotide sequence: TGCAGTGCTAGATCACCCGGGGAGCAGTACTTC. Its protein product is CSARSPGEQYF.

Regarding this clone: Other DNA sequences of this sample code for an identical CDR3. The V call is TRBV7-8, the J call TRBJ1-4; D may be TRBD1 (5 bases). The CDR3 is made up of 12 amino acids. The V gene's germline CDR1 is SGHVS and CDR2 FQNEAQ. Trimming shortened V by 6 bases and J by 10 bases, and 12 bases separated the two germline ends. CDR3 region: CASSTGVRKLFF. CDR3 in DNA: TGTGCCAGCAGTACAGGAGTTCGAAAACTGTTTTTT.

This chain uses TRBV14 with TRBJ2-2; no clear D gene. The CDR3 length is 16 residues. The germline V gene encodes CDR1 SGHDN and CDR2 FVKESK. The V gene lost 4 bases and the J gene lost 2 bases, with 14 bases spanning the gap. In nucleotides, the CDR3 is TGTGCCAGCAGCCCAGATTGGCAGGTTAACACCGGGGAGCTGTTTTTT. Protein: CASSPDWQVNTGELFF.

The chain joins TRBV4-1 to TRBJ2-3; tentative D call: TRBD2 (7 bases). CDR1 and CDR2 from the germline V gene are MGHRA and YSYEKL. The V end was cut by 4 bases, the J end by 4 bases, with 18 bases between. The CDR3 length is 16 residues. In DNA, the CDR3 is TGCGCCAGCAGCCTAGGGGGGAGGGAAGTCGCAGATACGCAGTATTTT. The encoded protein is CASSLGGREVADTQYF.

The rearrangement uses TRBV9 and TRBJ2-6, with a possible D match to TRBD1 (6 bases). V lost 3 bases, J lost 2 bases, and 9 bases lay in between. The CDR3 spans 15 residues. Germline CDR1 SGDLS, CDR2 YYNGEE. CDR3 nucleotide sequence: TGTGCCAGCAGCGAAAAGGGGGCTGGGGCCAACGTCCTGACTTTC. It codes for CASSEKGAGANVLTF.

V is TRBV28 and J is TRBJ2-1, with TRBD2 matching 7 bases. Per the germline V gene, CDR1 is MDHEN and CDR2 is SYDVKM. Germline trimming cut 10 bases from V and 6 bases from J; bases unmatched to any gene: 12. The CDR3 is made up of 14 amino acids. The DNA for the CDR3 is TGTGCCACCCTGCTAGCGGCTAAGATCAATGAGCAGTTCTTC. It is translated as CATLLAAKINEQFF.